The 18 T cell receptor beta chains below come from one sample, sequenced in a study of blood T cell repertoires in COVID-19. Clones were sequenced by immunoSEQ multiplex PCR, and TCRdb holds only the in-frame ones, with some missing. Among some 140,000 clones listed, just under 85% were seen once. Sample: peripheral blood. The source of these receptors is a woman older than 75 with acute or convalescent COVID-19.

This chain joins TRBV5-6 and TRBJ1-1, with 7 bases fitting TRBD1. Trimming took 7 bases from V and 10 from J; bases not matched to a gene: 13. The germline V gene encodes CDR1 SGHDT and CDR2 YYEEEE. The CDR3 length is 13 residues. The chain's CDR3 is CASQPTGAGGAFF. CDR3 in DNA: TGTGCCAGCCAGCCTACAGGGGCTGGAGGAGCTTTCTTT.

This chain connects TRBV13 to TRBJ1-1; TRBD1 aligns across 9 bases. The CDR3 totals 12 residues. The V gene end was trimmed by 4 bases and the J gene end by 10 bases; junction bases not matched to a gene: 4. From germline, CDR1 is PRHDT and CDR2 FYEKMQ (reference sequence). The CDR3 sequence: CASSWDRVVAFF. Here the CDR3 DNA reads TGTGCCAGCAGCTGGGACAGGGTCGTAGCTTTCTTT.

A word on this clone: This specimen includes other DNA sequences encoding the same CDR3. This CDR3 reads CSASPGYTEAFF. CDR3 coding DNA: TGCAGTGCTAGTCCGGGGTACACTGAAGCTTTCTTT. The chain links TRBV20-1 to TRBJ1-1; D ambiguous. The CDR3 length is 12 residues. Trimming cost V 3 bases and J 3 bases, with 8 bases left between them. Germline V gives CDR1 DFQATT, CDR2 SNEGSKA (reference sequence).

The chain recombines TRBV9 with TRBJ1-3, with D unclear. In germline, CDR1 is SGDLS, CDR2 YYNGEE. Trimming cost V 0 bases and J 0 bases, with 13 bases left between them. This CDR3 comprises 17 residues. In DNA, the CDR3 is TGTGCCAGCAGCGTAGAATTATACGGGAGCTCTGGAAACACCATATATTTT. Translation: CASSVELYGSSGNTIYF. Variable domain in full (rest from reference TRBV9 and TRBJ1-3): DSGVTQTPKHLITATGQRVTLRCSPRSGDLSVYWYQQSLDQGLQFLIQYYNGEERAKGNILERFSAQQFPDLHSELNLSSLELGDSALYFCASSVELYGSSGNTIYFGEGSWLTVV.

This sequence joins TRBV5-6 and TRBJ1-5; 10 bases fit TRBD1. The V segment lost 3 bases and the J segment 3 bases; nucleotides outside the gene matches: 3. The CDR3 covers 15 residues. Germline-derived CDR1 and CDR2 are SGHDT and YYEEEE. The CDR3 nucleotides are TGTGCCAGCAGCTCCGGGACAGGGGACAATCAGCCCCAGCATTTT. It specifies CASSSGTGDNQPQHF. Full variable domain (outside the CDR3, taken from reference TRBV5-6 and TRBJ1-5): DAGVTQSPTHLIKTRGQQVTLRCSPKSGHDTVSWYQQALGQGPQFIFQYYEEEERQRGNFPDRFSGHQFPNYSSELNVNALLLGDSALYLCASSSGTGDNQPQHFGDGTRLSIL.

The CDR3 DNA sequence: TGCGCCAGCAGCCCAAGTCGGGCGGGGACGTACGAGCAGTACTTC. It codes for CASSPSRAGTYEQYF. The chain has TRBV5-1 and TRBJ2-7; TRBD2 is a possible D gene (6 bases). Germline CDR1 SGHRS, CDR2 YFSETQ. CDR3 length: 15 residues. The V and J ends lost 4 bases and 4 bases respectively, with 18 bases between them. Combining the CDR3 with reference TRBV5-1 and TRBJ2-7 gives the whole variable domain KAGVTQTPRYLIKTRGQQVTLSCSPISGHRSVSWYQQTPGQGLQFLFEYFSETQRNKGNFPGRFSGRQFSNSRSEMNVSTLELGDSALYLCASSPSRAGTYEQYFGPGTRLTVT.

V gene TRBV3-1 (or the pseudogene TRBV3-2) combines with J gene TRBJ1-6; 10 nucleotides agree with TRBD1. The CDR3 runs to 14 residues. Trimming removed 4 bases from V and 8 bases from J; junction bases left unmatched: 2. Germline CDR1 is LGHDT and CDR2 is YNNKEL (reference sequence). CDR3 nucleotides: TGTGCCAGCAGCCGACAGGGGGCGGATTCACCCCTCCACTTT. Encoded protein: CASSRQGADSPLHF.

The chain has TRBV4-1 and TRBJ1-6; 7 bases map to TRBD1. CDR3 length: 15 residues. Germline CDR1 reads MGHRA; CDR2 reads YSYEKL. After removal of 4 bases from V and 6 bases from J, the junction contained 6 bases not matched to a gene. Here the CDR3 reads CASSPPTGSNSPLHF. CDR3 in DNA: TGCGCCAGCAGCCCCCCGACAGGGAGTAATTCACCCCTCCACTTT.

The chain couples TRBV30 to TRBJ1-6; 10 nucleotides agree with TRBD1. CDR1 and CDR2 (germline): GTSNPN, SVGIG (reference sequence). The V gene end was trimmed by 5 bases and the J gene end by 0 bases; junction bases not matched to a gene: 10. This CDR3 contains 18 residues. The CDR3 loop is CAWSRDRGTSSYNSPLHF. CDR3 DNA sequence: TGTGCCTGGTCCCGGGACAGGGGTACCAGCTCCTATAATTCACCCCTCCACTTT.

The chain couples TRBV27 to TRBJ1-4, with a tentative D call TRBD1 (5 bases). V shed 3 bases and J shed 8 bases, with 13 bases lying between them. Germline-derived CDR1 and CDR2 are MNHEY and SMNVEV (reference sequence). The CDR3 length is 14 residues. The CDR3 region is CASSFGGGLEKLFF. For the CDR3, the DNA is TGTGCCAGCAGTTTCGGGGGGGGGTTGGAAAAACTGTTTTTT.

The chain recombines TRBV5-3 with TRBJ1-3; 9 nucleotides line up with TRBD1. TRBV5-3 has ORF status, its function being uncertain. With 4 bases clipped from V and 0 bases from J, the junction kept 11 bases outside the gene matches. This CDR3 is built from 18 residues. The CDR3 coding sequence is TGTGCCAGAAGCGTCCGGGACCCGGGACAGGGCTCTGGAAACACCATATATTTT. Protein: CARSVRDPGQGSGNTIYF.

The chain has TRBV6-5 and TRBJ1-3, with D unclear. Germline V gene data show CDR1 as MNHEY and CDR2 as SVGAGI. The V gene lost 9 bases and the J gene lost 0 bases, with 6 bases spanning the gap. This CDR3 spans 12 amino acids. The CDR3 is CASYSSGNTIYF. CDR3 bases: TGTGCCAGTTATAGCTCTGGAAACACCATATATTTT.

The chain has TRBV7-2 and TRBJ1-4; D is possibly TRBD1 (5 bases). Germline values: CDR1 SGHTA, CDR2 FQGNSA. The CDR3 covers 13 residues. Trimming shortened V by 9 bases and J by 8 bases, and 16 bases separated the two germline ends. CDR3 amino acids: CASEAGGGEKLFF. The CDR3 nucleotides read TGTGCCAGTGAAGCGGGGGGAGGGGAAAAACTGTTTTTT.

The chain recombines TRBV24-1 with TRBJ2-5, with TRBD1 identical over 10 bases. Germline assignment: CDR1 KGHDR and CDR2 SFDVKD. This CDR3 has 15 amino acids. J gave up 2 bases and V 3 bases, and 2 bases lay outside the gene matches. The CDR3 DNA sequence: TGTGCCACCAGTGATCGGACAGGGGGGCAAGAGACCCAGTACTTC. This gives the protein CATSDRTGGQETQYF.

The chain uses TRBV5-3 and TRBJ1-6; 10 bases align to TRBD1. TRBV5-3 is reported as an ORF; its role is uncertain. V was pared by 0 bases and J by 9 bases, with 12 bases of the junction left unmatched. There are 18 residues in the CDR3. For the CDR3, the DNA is TGTGCCAGAAGCTTGGAGGGTTTTGGGACAGGGGAGTTTTCACCCCTCCACTTT. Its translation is CARSLEGFGTGEFSPLHF.

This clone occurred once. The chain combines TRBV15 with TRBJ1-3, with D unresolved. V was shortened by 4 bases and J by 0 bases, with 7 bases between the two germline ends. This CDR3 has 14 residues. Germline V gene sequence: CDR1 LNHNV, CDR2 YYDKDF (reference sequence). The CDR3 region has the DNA TGTGCCACCAGCACCCGCGGCTCTGGAAACACCATATATTTT. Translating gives CATSTRGSGNTIYF.

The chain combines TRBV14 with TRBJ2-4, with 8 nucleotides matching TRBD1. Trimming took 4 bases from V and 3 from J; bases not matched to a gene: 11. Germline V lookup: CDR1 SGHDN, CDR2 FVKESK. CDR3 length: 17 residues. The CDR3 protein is CASSPTGDVWVKNIQYF. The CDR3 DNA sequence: TGTGCCAGCAGCCCGACAGGGGATGTCTGGGTCAAAAACATTCAGTACTTC.

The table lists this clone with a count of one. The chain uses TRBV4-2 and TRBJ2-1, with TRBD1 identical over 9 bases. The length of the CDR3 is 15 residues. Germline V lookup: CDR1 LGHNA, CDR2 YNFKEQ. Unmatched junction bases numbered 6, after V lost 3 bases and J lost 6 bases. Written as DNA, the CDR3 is TGTGCCAGCAGCCAGGACAGGGGAGGGTTCAATGAGCAGTTCTTC. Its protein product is CASSQDRGGFNEQFF.